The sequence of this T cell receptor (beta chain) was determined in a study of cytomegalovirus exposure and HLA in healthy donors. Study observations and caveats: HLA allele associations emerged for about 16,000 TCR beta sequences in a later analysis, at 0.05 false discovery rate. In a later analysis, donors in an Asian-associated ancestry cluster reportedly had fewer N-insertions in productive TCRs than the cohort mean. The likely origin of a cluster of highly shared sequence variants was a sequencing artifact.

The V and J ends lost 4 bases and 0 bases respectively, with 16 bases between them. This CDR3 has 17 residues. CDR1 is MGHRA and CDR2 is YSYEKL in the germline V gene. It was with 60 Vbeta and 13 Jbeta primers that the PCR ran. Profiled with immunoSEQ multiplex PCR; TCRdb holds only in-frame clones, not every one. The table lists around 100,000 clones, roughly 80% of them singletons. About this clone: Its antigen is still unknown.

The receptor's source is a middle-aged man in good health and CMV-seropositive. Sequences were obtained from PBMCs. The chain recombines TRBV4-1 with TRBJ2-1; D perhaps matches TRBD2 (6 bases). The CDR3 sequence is CASSPFPSASSYNEQFF. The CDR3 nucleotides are TGCGCCAGCAGCCCGTTCCCTAGCGCTAGCTCCTACAATGAGCAGTTCTTC.